This T cell receptor beta chain stems from a study of cytomegalovirus exposure and HLA in healthy donors. This CDR3 is 14 amino acids long. The V and J ends lost 3 bases and 0 bases respectively, with 5 bases between them. Germline CDR1 reads SGHDN; CDR2 reads FVKESK. Study results and caveats: In a later analysis, about 17,000 TCR beta sequences were associated with HLA alleles at 0.05 false discovery rate. Versus the roughly 670-donor mean, an Asian-associated ancestry cluster reportedly showed fewer N-insertions in a later analysis. The authors listed some 160 TCR beta chains as cytomegalovirus-associated. Equally common other TCR beta chains were less clonally expanded than HLA-associated ones, a later analysis found.

About this clone itself: What it binds is not known.

A multiplex PCR was run with 60 Vbeta primers and 13 Jbeta primers. The protocol was immunoSEQ multiplex PCR, while the TCRdb copy is restricted to in-frame clones and leaves out a portion. The sample comprises about 100,000 clones, approximately 76% of which are singletons, and around 20% rests with the top ten. This sequence joins TRBV14 and TRBJ2-2; D gene uncertain. The sequenced sample consisted of PBMCs. This receptor was obtained from a woman aged 60-70 years in good health and CMV-seropositive. The DNA for the CDR3 is TGTGCCAGCAGCCACCTTTCGAACACCGGGGAGCTGTTTTTT. Amino acid sequence: CASSHLSNTGELFF. The variable domain in full, completed from reference TRBV14 and TRBJ2-2, reads EAGVTQFPSHSVIEKGQTVTLRCDPISGHDNLYWYRRVMGKEIKFLLHFVKESKQDESGMPNNRFLAERTGGTYSTLKVQPAELEDSGVYFCASSHLSNTGELFFGEGSRLTVL.